The entry that follows covers one T cell receptor beta chain sequence. Antigen: not known. The germline V gene has CDR1 SQVTM and CDR2 ANQGSEA. The CDR3 loop spans 13 amino acids. This entry is derived from a study of CXCR3-negative and CXCR3-positive naive CD8 T cells. Background on the study: Roughly 1.5 +/- 0.3 million TRB reads came from each library, giving around 140 million in total. Study-wide findings and caveats: Greater hydrophobicity was found in TRB CDR3s of CXCR3-positive naive cells than of CXCR3-negative naive cells. Both naive subsets showed comparably high diversity, and memory CD8+ cells showed much lower diversity. Both naive subsets carried similar amounts of surface CD5, so TCR strength was inferred from TRB CDR3 properties.

Researchers prepared the TRB cDNA libraries using 5' RACE with UMI labels. No DNA is given; TCRdb re-called the 5' RACE reads and lists each CDR3 protein once. Its table lists approximately 66,000 distinct CDR3 sequences. The V gene is TRBV29-1, the J gene TRBJ2-1; the TRBD1 assignment by TCRdb is unverifiable without DNA. The clonotype originates from a human donor in good health. Some clones in this sample may be carry-over from other donors' samples. Sequencing used naive CXCR3- CD8+ T cells from blood. Subset described: CD45RO-CCR7+CD27+CD95- naive CD8+ T cells lacking CXCR3 (TNR3-). The CDR3 sequence is CSVPGTPYNEQFF.